A selection of T cell receptor beta chains follows, all from one sample in a study of tumor and adjacent non-tumor tissue in lung cancer. Via MiXCR, TCRdb re-called the multiplex PCR reads, giving one row per CDR3 protein. The table shows 70,000 to 90,000 distinct CDR3 sequences, with approximately 79% occurring only once. The sample consisted of lung tumor tissue. These receptors all come from a woman aged 50 to 60 with non-small cell lung cancer. Both conserved end residues are part of each CDR3. Each record gives: V gene, clone size, D gene, J gene, CDR3 protein, CDR3 DNA. The D gene is left open where the match is weak. For some rows the clone size is stated as once, few or many, or as a class when expanded; others skip it.

>TRBV10-2|-|TRBD2|TRBJ2-1
CAISRAGEGEHFF
TGCGCCATCAGCAGAGCGGGAGAGGGGGAGCATTTCTTC
>TRBV6-1|-|TRBD2|TRBJ2-3
CACSGTSGRDTQYF
TGTGCGTGCAGTGGGACTAGCGGGAGAGATACGCAGTATTTT
>TRBV20-1|-|-|TRBJ2-7
CSARDKRKGPPTYEQYF
TGTAGTGCTAGAGATAAGCGGAAGGGTCCCCCGACCTACGAGCAGTACTTC
>TRBV6-6|few|TRBD1|TRBJ1-2
CVSSFTGAENGYTF
TGTGTCAGTAGTTTCACAGGGGCGGAGAATGGCTACACCTTC
>TRBV4-1|-|-|TRBJ2-6
CASSPGLREFGANVLAF
TGCGCCAGCAGTCCCGGCTTGAGGGAATTTGGGGCCAACGTCCTGGCTTTC
>TRBV25-1|-|TRBD1|TRBJ2-1
CASSSGATGRGEQFF
TGTGCCAGCAGTTCAGGGGCGACAGGGAGAGGTGAGCAGTTCTTC
>TRBV12-3/TRBV12-4|-|TRBD2|TRBJ2-2
CASSPSGRRAGEPFF
TGTGCCAGTAGCCCAAGCGGGAGGAGGGCCGGGGAGCCTTTTTTT
>TRBV6-1|once|-|TRBJ2-2
CASILVGARTGELFF
TGTGCCAGCATCCTAGTGGGAGCGCGCACCGGGGAGCTGTTTTTT
>TRBV5-5|-|-|TRBJ2-5
CASSSMAVNKEIQYF
TGTGCCAGCAGCTCAATGGCAGTTAATAAAGAGATCCAGTACTTC
>TRBV28|once|-|TRBJ2-1
CASRWARGPYSEQSF
TGTGCCAGCAGGTGGGCAAGGGGTCCTTACAGTGAGCAGTCCTTC
>TRBV4-1|-|TRBD1|TRBJ1-6
CASNQDEYRGIASPLHF
TGCGCCAGCAACCAAGATGAATACAGGGGAATTGCATCACCCCTACACTTT
>TRBV12-3/TRBV12-4|-|-|TRBJ1-1
CASKRDHLNSEAFF
TGTGCCAGCAAAAGGGACCACTTGAACAGTGAAGCTTTCTTT
>TRBV4-3|-|-|TRBJ2-1
CASSQEEAREPYNEQFF
TGCGCCAGCAGTCAAGAAGAAGCGAGAGAGCCCTACAATGAGCAGTTCTTC
>TRBV6-5|-|-|TRBJ2-7
CVSSQTRKEQYF
TGTGTCAGCAGTCAGACTAGAAAGGAGCAGTACTTC
>TRBV4-3|once|-|TRBJ2-3
CASSQIYWTYTDTQYF
TGCGCCAGCAGCCAAATTTACTGGACCTATACAGATACGCAATATTTT
>TRBV6-5|-|-|TRBJ2-1
CAGSQFSRSQQFF
TGTGCCGGCAGTCAATTCTCACGCAGTCAGCAGTTCTTC
>TRBV20-1|few|-|TRBJ1-4
CSARRGTTNEKMFF
TGCAGTGCTAGGCGGGGAACAACTAACGAAAAAATGTTTTTT
>TRBV20-1|-|-|TRBJ2-1
CNARGGKDRFNEQFF
TGCAATGCTAGAGGGGGGAAGGACCGGTTCAATGAGCAGTTCTTC
>TRBV20-1|-|-|TRBJ1-1
CSVRPQGVAGIEAFF
TGCAGTGTTAGACCCCAAGGGGTTGCGGGGATTGAAGCTTTCTTT
>TRBV4-2|once|-|TRBJ2-7
CASALELGYEQYF
TGTGCCAGCGCACTTGAACTGGGCTACGAGCAGTACTTC
>TRBV29-1|once|TRBD1|TRBJ2-7
CSVISGQSYKQYF
TGCAGCGTTATATCGGGACAGAGCTACAAGCAGTACTTC
>TRBV20-1|many|-|TRBJ1-2
CSAGAGVSEGYTF
TGCAGTGCTGGGGCAGGGGTTTCTGAAGGCTACACCTTC
>TRBV7-2|-|-|TRBJ2-2
CASNLAWGRAGELFF
TGTGCCAGCAACTTAGCTTGGGGGAGAGCCGGGGAGTTGTTTTTT
>TRBV24-1|many|-|TRBJ2-1
CATSDSRGPYERNEQFF
TGTGCCACCAGTGATTCCCGGGGGCCATACGAAAGAAATGAGCAGTTCTTC
>TRBV29-1|-|-|TRBJ2-7
CSVGTVAYEQYF
TGCAGCGTTGGGACAGTGGCCTACGAGCAGTATTTC
>TRBV20-1|-|-|TRBJ2-3
CSGSRRGDQPQYF
TGCAGTGGTAGCAGGAGAGGCGATCAGCCCCAGTATTTT
>TRBV28|-|-|TRBJ2-5
CTSNSPGRVETQCF
TGTACCAGCAATTCGCCGGGTAGGGTGGAGACCCAGTGCTTC
>TRBV4-1|-|-|TRBJ1-1
CVSSQGNMGTKAFF
TGCGTCAGCAGCCAAGGGAATATGGGCACTAAAGCTTTCTTT
>TRBV20-1|-|-|TRBJ2-7
CNARESRGRERYF
TGCAATGCTAGGGAGAGCAGGGGCCGCGAGCGGTACTTC
>TRBV11-1|-|-|TRBJ2-6
CANSLAERTVQSF
TGTGCCAACAGCTTAGCCGAAAGGACCGTCCAGAGTTTC
>TRBV12-3/TRBV12-4|-|-|TRBJ2-7
CASSFARGLKSYEQYF
TGTGCCAGCAGTTTCGCCCGGGGGCTAAAGTCCTATGAGCAGTACTTC
>TRBV29-1|-|-|TRBJ2-7
CSLEGGSGGGYEQYF
TGCAGCCTTGAGGGAGGATCAGGGGGTGGGTACGAGCAGTACTTC
>TRBV20-1|-|TRBD2|TRBJ2-3
CNAMTSDTGTLYF
TGCAATGCTATGACTAGCGACACAGGTACGCTGTATTTT
>TRBV12-3/TRBV12-4|-|TRBD1|TRBJ2-7
CASNWGQAAKEQYF
TGTGCCAGCAACTGGGGACAGGCGGCAAAGGAGCAGTACTTC
>TRBV4-1|many|-|TRBJ1-1
CASSLYTTVNTEAFF
TGCGCCAGCAGCTTATACACGACAGTGAACACTGAAGCTTTCTTT
>TRBV11-1|large|-|TRBJ1-1
CASSSEDWLNTEAFF
TGTGCCAGCAGCTCCGAGGACTGGTTGAACACTGAAGCTTTCTTT
>TRBV20-1|-|TRBD2|TRBJ2-2
CNARISGNTGELLF
TGCAATGCTAGAATTAGCGGGAACACCGGGGAGCTGTTATTT
>TRBV20-1|many|TRBD2|TRBJ2-4
CSARDHPSGTSGDVAKNIQYF
TGCAGTGCTAGAGACCATCCGTCCGGGACTAGCGGGGACGTAGCCAAAAACATTCAGTACTTC
>TRBV12-3/TRBV12-4|-|-|TRBJ2-5
CASSLRRAFETQYF
TGTGCCAGCAGTTTACGTAGGGCTTTCGAGACCCAGTACTTC
>TRBV29-1|-|TRBD2|TRBJ2-1
CSVAKETSGKDEQFF
TGTAGCGTCGCTAAGGAGACTAGCGGGAAAGATGAGCAGTTCTTC
>TRBV11-2|-|-|TRBJ2-7
CASGPIGHAYNEQYF
TGTGCTAGCGGCCCCATAGGGCACGCTTACAATGAGCAGTACTTC
>TRBV4-2|-|-|TRBJ2-7
CAICLTSWSLYEQYF
TGTGCCATCTGCCTAACTAGCTGGAGTCTTTACGAGCAGTACTTC
>TRBV11-2|few|-|TRBJ2-5
CASSRGTRQETQYF
TGTGCCAGCAGCCGCGGGACAAGACAAGAGACCCAGTACTTC
>TRBV11-3|-|-|TRBJ2-1
CASSLETGSYNDKFF
TGTGCCAGCAGCTTAGAGACCGGCTCCTACAATGACAAGTTCTTC
>TRBV20-1|-|-|TRBJ2-1
CSVRLYIGACLHEQFF
TGCAGTGTTAGGTTATATATCGGGGCATGTTTGCATGAGCAGTTCTTC
>TRBV20-1|large|-|TRBJ2-1
CSASLYNEQFF
TGCAGTGCTAGTCTTTACAATGAGCAGTTCTTC
>TRBV4-1|-|TRBD2|TRBJ2-3
CANSHPLAGDTQYF
TGCGCCAACAGCCACCCGTTAGCGGGAGATACGCAGTATTTT
>TRBV20-1|-|-|TRBJ2-3
CIAAGGLTIDTKYF
TGCATTGCGGCAGGCGGGCTGACGATCGATACGAAGTATTTT
>TRBV11-2|-|-|TRBJ2-1
CPSTPEGWGSSYNEQFF
TGTCCCAGCACCCCAGAAGGCTGGGGAAGCTCCTACAATGAGCAGTTCTTC
>TRBV20-1|-|TRBD2|TRBJ2-3
CSVGGRSSGVSTNTQYF
TGCAGTGTTGGAGGCCGGTCTAGCGGGGTTAGCACAAATACGCAGTATTTT
>TRBV5-6|once|TRBD2|TRBJ2-7
CASSLSGTSVERYF
TGTGCCAGCAGCTTGAGTGGGACTAGTGTCGAGCGGTACTTC
>TRBV29-1|-|TRBD2|TRBJ2-2
CSAKGLVITGELLF
TGCAGCGCTAAGGGACTAGTAATAACCGGGGAACTGTTATTT
>TRBV12-3/TRBV12-4|many|TRBD1|TRBJ1-4
CASSPSTGGIDEKLFF
TGTGCCAGCAGTCCCAGTACAGGGGGCATTGATGAAAAACTGTTTTTT
>TRBV11-2|-|-|TRBJ2-5
CASSLIGDTQYF
TGTGCCAGCAGCCTCATAGGGGATACACAGTACTTC